This TCR beta chain stems from a study of regulatory T cells in long-lasting Graves disease. Time point specified: newly diagnosed GD, antithyroid drugs for less than 3 months. Construction of the TCR library relied on RNA isolated from PBMCs. The sample holds many counts of this clonotype. Its antigen remains unknown. This CDR3 contains 15 residues. Germline V lookup: CDR1 DFQATT, CDR2 SNEGSKA (reference sequence). With V trimmed by 6 bases and J by 6 bases, 7 bases remained unmatched. Study-level results: Public clonotype sharing was higher in persistent than newly diagnosed patients.

Library construction for TCR beta used iRepertoire HTBI primers and Arm-PCR of CDR3 regions. TCRdb itself ran the multiplex PCR reads through MiXCR, one entry per CDR3 protein. Among roughly 260,000 distinct CDR3 sequences listed, about 17% were seen once. These same data were also listed under a study on T cells in Graves' hyperthyroidism and ophthalmopathy.

Sequenced material: peripheral blood mononuclear cells (PBMCs), taken at new diagnosis, from a patient treated with antithyroid drugs. V and J are TRBV20-1 and TRBJ2-3; 15 bases align to TRBD2. The source is a woman in her 30s with Graves disease. This chain's CDR3 is CSARTSGGAKDTQYF. The DNA for the CDR3 is TGCAGTGCCAGGACTAGCGGGGGGGCCAAGGATACGCAGTATTTT.